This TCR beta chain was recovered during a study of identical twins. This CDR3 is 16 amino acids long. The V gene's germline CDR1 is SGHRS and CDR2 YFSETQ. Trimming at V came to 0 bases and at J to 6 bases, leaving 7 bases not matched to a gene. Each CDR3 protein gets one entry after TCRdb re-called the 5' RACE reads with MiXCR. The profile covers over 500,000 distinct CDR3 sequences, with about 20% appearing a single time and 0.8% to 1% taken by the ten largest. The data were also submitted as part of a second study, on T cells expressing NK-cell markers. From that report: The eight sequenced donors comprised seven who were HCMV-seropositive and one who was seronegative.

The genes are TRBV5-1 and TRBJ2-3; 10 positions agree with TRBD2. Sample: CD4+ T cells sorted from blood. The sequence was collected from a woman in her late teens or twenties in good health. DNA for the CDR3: TGCGCCAGCAGCTTGGGGGCTAGCGGGGGCCTCGATACGCAGTATTTT. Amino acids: CASSLGASGGLDTQYF.